This TCR beta chain was identified during a study of T-cell reconstitution after alpha-beta-depleted transplantation in children. The study's findings and limits: Newly made T cells mostly supplied T-cell counts and diversity one year after transplant. By about two months after transplant, alpha-beta T cells reportedly arose from several hundred graft clones that had expanded.

During its preparation, the TCRbeta library received unique molecular identifiers. TCRdb independently ran MiXCR on the PCR reads; one entry per CDR3 protein. This repertoire shows around 670,000 distinct CDR3 sequences, about an eighth found once; its top ten account for 0.65% to 0.9%. At least ten counts were recorded for this clonotype. As yet, its antigen is unknown. Trimming shortened V by 8 bases and J by 1 base, and 14 bases separated the two germline ends. The CDR3 totals 14 residues. Germline V gene lookup returns CDR1 MNHNS and CDR2 SASEGT. The chain joins TRBV6-1 to TRBJ1-1; D is uncertain. The TCR originated in a girl aged 2-10 years with congenital amegakaryocytic thrombocytopenia, due to receive a stem cell transplant. Sequences were derived from PBMCs, sampled before TCRalphabeta/CD19-depleted stem cell transplant. CDR3 sequence reads: CASASGISNTEAFF. CDR3 nucleotides: TGTGCCAGCGCTAGTGGGATATCGAACACTGAAGCTTTCTTT.